This T cell receptor (beta chain) was recovered during a study of T cell repertoires in cytomegalovirus infection (dated by TCRdb to between 2019 and 2020). About the investigation overall: Donor HLA type was relevant to the analysis, as public TCR beta signatures indicated carriage of CMV infection together with the matching HLA type. Broad study findings and their caveats: Cumulative frequency of public TCR beta family members discriminated carriers of CMV infection plus the relevant HLA type in this cohort and an independent 352-donor cohort. The ex vivo response was dominated by HLA-C-restricted CMV-specific TCR beta clonotypes, and the single most frequent clonotype in two of eight donors was supplied by these HLA-C-restricted clonotypes.

This clonotype was found a few times. This receptor's antigen is unknown. A junction end diverges from the germline sequence, so it may reflect a read error. The sequencer was an Illumina HiSeq 1500. The raw public reads went through TCRdb reprocessing: fastp at Q25, MiXCR clone calling, in-frame beta chains kept. Every entry covers one CDR3 protein and lists the most common genes and DNA from its rows. Recorded for this sample are 270,000 or so distinct CDR3 sequences; about 17% of them occurred a single time. The top ten constitute around 43% of the sample. CDR1 and CDR2 are drawn from the germline V gene (reference sequence): SSHAT, FNYEAQ. The CDR3, from cysteine to phenylalanine, totals 13 residues. Kept here is only the CDR3 DNA, which spans 39 bases and is read in frame from base 1.

The sample was CD8+ T cells from PBMCs. The TCR sequence derives from a human donor in good health (CMV status not recorded). Some clones in this sample may be carry-over from other donors' samples. The rearranged chain carries TRBV7-7 and TRBJ2-4; TRBD2 is possibly the D segment (5 matching bases). The nucleotide sequence reads TGTGCTAGCAGCTTAGATTATGGAGGCATTCAGTACTTC. This translates into CASSLDYGGIQYF.